The 14 T cell receptor beta chains below come from one sample, sequenced in a study of identical twins. TCRdb reprocessed the 5' RACE reads with MiXCR, giving one entry per CDR3 protein. This sample has 350,000 to 450,000 distinct CDR3 sequences, with less than 20% found just once. The sequenced sample consisted of naive T cells sorted from blood. These receptor sequences come from a man in his fifties in good health.

There are a few counts of this clonotype. V is TRBV9 and J is TRBJ2-3; TRBD2 might be the D (6 bases). V lost 3 bases, J lost 0 bases, and 11 bases lay in between. CDR1 is SGDLS, CDR2 YYNGEE, per germline. The CDR3 covers 15 residues. The CDR3 DNA is TGTGCCAGCAGCGGTAGCGGAACAAGCACAGATACGCAGTATTTT. This codes for CASSGSGTSTDTQYF. Full variable domain (outside the CDR3, taken from reference TRBV9 and TRBJ2-3): DSGVTQTPKHLITATGQRVTLRCSPRSGDLSVYWYQQSLDQGLQFLIQYYNGEERAKGNILERFSAQQFPDLHSELNLSSLELGDSALYFCASSGSGTSTDTQYFGPGTRLTVL.

This sequence joins TRBV4-3 and TRBJ2-6, with D uncertain. Germline loops: CDR1 LGHNA, CDR2 YSLEER. The CDR3 is made up of 16 amino acids. The germline V and J ends were trimmed by 0 bases and 0 bases, with 6 bases remaining between them. The CDR3 nucleotides read TGCGCCAGCAGCCAAGAGGTCCCCTCTGGGGCCAACGTCCTGACTTTC. Protein: CASSQEVPSGANVLTF.

This clonotype was seen many times. The chain joins TRBV28 to TRBJ1-2, with D possibly TRBD1 on 5 matching bases. Trimming took off 3 bases at V and 0 bases at J, with 8 bases between the two ends. The V gene's germline CDR1 is MDHEN and CDR2 SYDVKM. CDR3 length equals 14 residues. The CDR3 region is CASSLETANYGYTF. The CDR3 coding sequence is TGTGCCAGCAGTTTGGAGACAGCTAACTATGGCTACACCTTC.

This clonotype was detected many times. The chain employs TRBV6-2 or TRBV6-3 and TRBJ1-1, with D unclear. V gave up 3 bases and J gave up 7 bases, with 12 bases separating them. Germline lookup yields CDR1 MNHEY and CDR2 SVGEGT. The CDR3 is 13 amino acids. CDR3 protein: CASSYLSEGEAFF. The DNA for the CDR3 is TGTGCCAGCAGTTATCTCAGTGAGGGTGAAGCTTTCTTT.

The chain is built from TRBV29-1 and TRBJ2-5, with a weak D call TRBD2 (6 bases). This CDR3 spans 11 amino acids. V was pared by 8 bases and J by 5 bases, with 12 bases between. The germline V gene encodes CDR1 SQVTM and CDR2 ANQGSEA. The CDR3 coding sequence is TGCAGCACCGGGAGTGTGGAGACCCAGTACTTC. As protein: CSTGSVETQYF.

This clonotype occurred many times. The chain recombines TRBV7-9 with TRBJ2-7; 7 bases fit TRBD2. CDR1 and CDR2 from the germline V gene are SEHNR and FQNEAQ (reference sequence). With V trimmed by 5 bases and J by 2 bases, 6 bases remained unmatched. CDR3 length: 14 residues. The CDR3 loop is CASSPAGIAYEQYF. In DNA, the CDR3 is TGTGCCAGCAGCCCAGCGGGGATTGCCTACGAGCAGTACTTC.

The J gene is TRBJ2-7, the V gene TRBV20-1; 11 bases are a match to TRBD2. The trim removed 6 bases at V and 5 bases at J, leaving 9 bases unmatched. Germline CDR1 reads DFQATT; CDR2 reads SNEGSKA (reference sequence). The CDR3 contains 14 residues. The CDR3 coding sequence is TGCAGTGCACATAGCGGGAGGGCCCTTCACGAGCAGTACTTC. Its translation is CSAHSGRALHEQYF.

This clonotype has just a few counts. The genes are TRBV20-1 and TRBJ1-5; TRBD1 agrees at 7 bases. The V gene end was trimmed by 2 bases and the J gene end by 4 bases; junction bases not matched to a gene: 8. The CDR3 loop spans 15 amino acids. Germline V gives CDR1 DFQATT, CDR2 SNEGSKA (reference sequence). CDR3 loop: CSARTLGQLNQPQHF. The CDR3 nucleotides are TGCAGTGCTAGAACTTTGGGACAGTTAAATCAGCCCCAGCATTTT.

This clonotype was seen a few times. The V gene is TRBV7-8, the J gene TRBJ2-7; TRBD1 is a possible D gene (6 bases). CDR1 and CDR2 (germline): SGHVS, FQNEAQ. Trimming removed 5 bases at V and 6 bases at J, with 17 bases between. The CDR3 contains 14 residues. The CDR3, as DNA: TGTGCCAGCAGCCTGACAGGATCTACTGGCGAGCAGTACTTC. Protein sequence: CASSLTGSTGEQYF.

This clonotype appeared once. The V call is TRBV11-1, the J call TRBJ2-1, with TRBD1 as a possible D gene (6 bases). The germline gives CDR1 SGHAT, CDR2 FQDESV (reference sequence). V was trimmed by 5 bases and J by 3 bases, leaving 23 bases between them. CDR3 length equals 18 residues. The CDR3 loop is CASSPPLRQGNGYNEQFF. CDR3 sequence (DNA): TGTGCCAGCAGCCCCCCTTTAAGGCAGGGGAATGGCTACAATGAGCAGTTCTTC.

In its sample, this clonotype was seen a few times. The V call is TRBV20-1, the J call TRBJ2-5; D is ambiguous. CDR1 is DFQATT and CDR2 is SNEGSKA in the germline V gene (reference sequence). The CDR3 length is 13 residues. The V end lost 0 bases, the J end lost 0 bases, and 5 bases lay between the germline ends. The CDR3 coding sequence is TGCAGTGCTAGAGACGTGAACCAAGAGACCCAGTACTTC. This encodes CSARDVNQETQYF.

The CDR3 DNA sequence: TGCAGTGCTTACCTCCCGGGGCGGGGGGACAATGAGCAGTTCTTC. This encodes CSAYLPGRGDNEQFF. This rearrangement joins TRBV20-1 to TRBJ2-1; TRBD2 aligns across 8 bases. CDR1 is DFQATT and CDR2 is SNEGSKA in the germline V gene (reference sequence). The CDR3 is 15 amino acids. Germline trimming cut 5 bases from V and 5 bases from J; bases unmatched to any gene: 11.

This clonotype was found many times. This sequence joins TRBV20-1 and TRBJ1-6, with 9 bases identical to TRBD1. The CDR3 length is 14 residues. The V gene's germline CDR1 is DFQATT and CDR2 SNEGSKA (reference sequence). After removal of 4 bases from V and 7 bases from J, the junction contained 5 bases not matched to a gene. The CDR3 DNA reads TGCAGTGCTACCGGGACAGGGCAAAATTCACCCCTCCACTTT. It translates to CSATGTGQNSPLHF.

This clonotype has ten or more counts. This chain links TRBV5-1 with TRBJ2-3, with TRBD1 matching 10 bases. J was trimmed by 4 bases and V by 3 bases; bases with no gene match: 5. Germline V lookup: CDR1 SGHRS, CDR2 YFSETQ. The CDR3 totals 15 residues. CDR3 in amino acids: CASSSDRGRPDTQYF. The CDR3 DNA reads TGCGCCAGCAGCTCGGACAGGGGGAGACCAGATACGCAGTATTTT.